Below are 25 T cell receptor beta chains sequenced from a single sample in a study of breast tumors, draining lymph nodes, adjacent tissues. TCRdb recomputed calls from the multiplex PCR reads with MiXCR, one row per CDR3 protein. In the table there are tens of thousands of distinct CDR3 sequences, around two thirds of which are singletons. The sequenced material came from tumor-adjacent breast tissue. Source of these receptors: a female donor with breast cancer. Some clones in this sample may be carry-over from other donors' samples.

This clonotype has at least ten counts. A much larger clone is a single base away; this may be a read error. The chain uses TRBV5-6 and TRBJ2-7; the D is unclear. The CDR3 is 15 residues long. From germline, CDR1 is SGHDT and CDR2 YYEEEE. V was cut by 4 bases and J by 3 bases, with 17 bases left in between. The CDR3 protein is CASSVPPAQHYEQYF. In DNA, the CDR3 is TGTGCCAGCAGCGTTCCGCCGGCACAACACTACGAGCAGTACTTC.

This clonotype has a count of ten or more. Here the CDR3 DNA reads TGTGCCAGCTCACCAGATAAGAGCTCCTACAATGAGCAGTTCTTC. This translates into CASSPDKSSYNEQFF. J is TRBJ2-1 and V is TRBV18; D unclear. Germline CDR1 reads KGHSH; CDR2 reads LQKENI. The CDR3 totals 15 residues. Trimming removed 2 bases at V and 0 bases at J, with 8 bases between.

This clonotype appeared many times. The chain carries TRBV14 and TRBJ1-6; D ambiguous. CDR3 length: 17 residues. The germline V and J ends were trimmed by 5 bases and 0 bases, with 14 bases remaining between them. The germline gives CDR1 SGHDN, CDR2 FVKESK. DNA of the CDR3: TGTGCCAGCAGCTTGCGGACGGGCAGCTCCTATAATTCACCCCTCCACTTT. Translation gives CASSLRTGSSYNSPLHF. Drawing the rest from reference TRBV14 and TRBJ1-6, the complete variable domain is EAGVTQFPSHSVIEKGQTVTLRCDPISGHDNLYWYRRVMGKEIKFLLHFVKESKQDESGMPNNRFLAERTGGTYSTLKVQPAELEDSGVYFCASSLRTGSSYNSPLHFGNGTRLTVT.

The chain recombines TRBV3-1 with TRBJ2-2; D is perhaps TRBD1 or TRBD2 (5 bases each). This CDR3 has 15 amino acids. Germline V gene sequence: CDR1 LGHDT, CDR2 YNNKEL (reference sequence). V shed 5 bases and J shed 4 bases, with 14 bases lying between them. CDR3 residues: CASSVRTGRTGELFF. In DNA form, the CDR3 reads TGTGCCAGCAGCGTTCGGACGGGACGCACCGGGGAGCTGTTTTTT.

This clonotype has at least ten counts. J is TRBJ2-5 and V is TRBV6-2 or TRBV6-3; 8 nucleotides match TRBD2. The CDR3 length is 17 residues. From germline, CDR1 is MNHEY and CDR2 SVGEGT. V gave up 0 bases and J gave up 0 bases; unmatched junction bases: 6. The chain's CDR3 is CASSYSPGRGDQETQYF. As DNA, the CDR3 is TGTGCCAGCAGTTACTCCCCCGGGCGGGGGGACCAAGAGACCCAGTACTTC.

In DNA form, the CDR3 reads TGCAGTGCCAGCAGCCCGCGGGACAGAGATAATTCACCCCTCCACTTT. Protein sequence: CSASSPRDRDNSPLHF. This chain links TRBV20-1 with TRBJ1-6, with 7 nucleotides matching TRBD1. Losses at the gene ends were 6 bases for V and 5 bases for J; bases not matched to a gene: 13. The germline V gene has CDR1 DFQATT and CDR2 SNEGSKA (reference sequence). The CDR3 length is 16 residues.

As regards this clonotype: Being one base from a much bigger clone, this may be a read error. The rearrangement links TRBV30 to TRBJ1-1; D not resolved. The length of the CDR3 is 11 residues. The germline V gene has CDR1 GTSNPN and CDR2 SVGIG (reference sequence). The CDR3 region is CAWGVSTEAFF. DNA of the CDR3: TGTGCCTGGGGTGTAAGTACTGAAGCTTTCTTT.

This clonotype was found many times. A much larger clone lies a single base off, so this may be a read error. The conserved closing phenylalanine or tryptophan is absent in this CDR3, likely reflecting a read error. The chain employs TRBV4-3 and TRBJ1-6; no definite D call. Looked up from germline, CDR1 is LGHNA and CDR2 is YSLEER. The length of the CDR3 is 13 residues. Trimming shortened V by 4 bases and J by 0 bases, and 1 base separated the two germline ends. The CDR3 spells CASSRSYNSPLHL. The CDR3 DNA sequence: TGCGCCAGCAGCCGCTCCTATAATTCACCCCTCCACCTT.

Comments on this clonotype: The junction departs from germline at one end; a sequencing error may be responsible. The gene calls are TRBV14 and TRBJ1-4, with D perhaps matching TRBD1 (5 bases). This CDR3 spans 13 amino acids. CDR1 and CDR2 from the germline V gene are SGHDN and FVKESK. CDR3 nucleotide sequence: TGTGCCAGCAGCCTTCGGGGCTGGTACGAACAGTTCTTT. This translates into CASSLRGWYEQFF.

By frequency in the sample, this clonotype is medium-sized. A much larger clone differs by one base, so this may be a read error. The V gene is TRBV6-5, the J gene TRBJ2-1; TRBD2 matches 10 bases. V shed 5 bases, J shed 6 bases, and the junction held 7 bases outside the gene matches. In germline, CDR1 is MNHEY, CDR2 SVGAGI. This CDR3 region has 15 residues. The CDR3 DNA reads as TGTGCCAGCAGTCCCCTAGCGGGAGATTTCAATGAGCAGTTCTTC. This codes for CASSPLAGDFNEQFF.

The table lists this clonotype with many counts. The chain is built from TRBV7-8 and TRBJ2-5, with 7 bases aligning to TRBD1. CDR1 and CDR2 from the germline V gene are SGHVS and FQNEAQ. The V and J ends lost 5 bases and 2 bases, in that order; junction bases with no gene match: 11. This CDR3 spans 16 amino acids. The chain's CDR3 is CASSILPGQPQETQYF. Here the CDR3 DNA reads TGTGCCAGCAGCATCTTACCGGGACAGCCGCAAGAGACCCAGTACTTC.

The genes are TRBV9 and TRBJ2-7; no reliable D call. The V end was cut by 0 bases, the J end by 6 bases, with 13 bases between. The CDR3 length is 14 residues. CDR1 and CDR2 from the germline V gene are SGDLS and YYNGEE. CDR3 nucleotides: TGTGCCAGCAGCGTAGAGGGCCTGTGGGGCGAGCAGTACTTC. Its translation: CASSVEGLWGEQYF.

This chain joins TRBV24-1 and TRBJ2-3, with D possibly being TRBD2 (6 bases). The germline V and J ends were trimmed by 4 bases and 0 bases, with 10 bases remaining between them. The CDR3 extends over 15 amino acids. CDR1 is KGHDR, CDR2 SFDVKD, per germline. CDR3 in DNA: TGTGCCACCAGTGAAGTGAGCGGGAGCACAGATACGCAGTATTTT. Its protein is CATSEVSGSTDTQYF.

This clonotype was seen ten or more times. This sequence joins TRBV6-2 or TRBV6-3 and TRBJ2-7, with a tentative D call TRBD1 (6 bases). CDR3 length: 12 residues. V lost 6 bases and J lost 6, with 12 bases in between. CDR1 and CDR2 from the germline V gene are MNHEY and SVGEGT. The CDR3 DNA reads TGTGCCAGCAGCGCCACAGGGACCGAGCAGTACTTC. This encodes CASSATGTEQYF.

CDR3 in amino acids: CASSARGGVYEQFF. The CDR3, as DNA: TGTGCCAGCAGCGCCCGTGGGGGGGTCTATGAGCAGTTCTTC. The chain joins TRBV9 to TRBJ2-1; 7 nucleotides match TRBD2. Trimming at V came to 3 bases and at J to 8 bases, leaving 8 bases not matched to a gene. CDR3 size: 14 residues. Germline V lookup: CDR1 SGDLS, CDR2 YYNGEE. The entire variable domain, with the rest obtained from reference TRBV9 and TRBJ2-1, is as follows: DSGVTQTPKHLITATGQRVTLRCSPRSGDLSVYWYQQSLDQGLQFLIQYYNGEERAKGNILERFSAQQFPDLHSELNLSSLELGDSALYFCASSARGGVYEQFFGPGTRLTVL.

In this sample, this clonotype turned up many times. The genes are TRBV28 and TRBJ1-6; a possible D gene is TRBD1 (5 bases). V was clipped by 6 bases and J by 4 bases, with 19 bases between them. CDR1 and CDR2 (germline): MDHEN, SYDVKM. CDR3 length: 17 amino acids. The CDR3 region is CASSPGLTRFYNSPLHF. The CDR3 DNA reads as TGTGCCAGCAGCCCAGGGTTGACCCGCTTTTATAATTCACCCCTCCACTTT. Full variable domain (missing parts from reference TRBV28 and TRBJ1-6): DVKVTQSSRYLVKRTGEKVFLECVQDMDHENMFWYRQDPGLGLRLIYFSYDVKMKEKGDIPEGYSVSREKKERFSLILESASTNQTSMYLCASSPGLTRFYNSPLHFGNGTRLTVT.

The V and J genes are TRBV2 and TRBJ2-1, with D tentatively TRBD2 (7 bases). The CDR3 has 15 amino acids. The germline V gene encodes CDR1 SNHLY and CDR2 FYNNEI. V lost 8 bases and J 2 bases, leaving 16 bases between the germline ends. The CDR3 spells CASREDRSTYNEQFF. Written as DNA, the CDR3 is TGTGCCAGCCGGGAGGACAGAAGCACCTACAATGAGCAGTTCTTC.

J is TRBJ2-1 and V is TRBV7-2; 10 bases fit TRBD1. With 4 bases clipped from V and 5 bases from J, the junction kept 8 bases outside the gene matches. Germline V lookup: CDR1 SGHTA, CDR2 FQGNSA. The CDR3 contains 16 residues. This CDR3 reads CASSSSGQGYNNEQFF. The CDR3 DNA follows: TGTGCCAGCAGCTCCTCGGGACAGGGGTACAACAATGAGCAGTTCTTC. The variable domain in full, with the rest retrieved from reference TRBV7-2 and TRBJ2-1, is GAGVSQSPSNKVTEKGKDVELRCDPISGHTALYWYRQSLGQGLEFLIYFQGNSAPDKSGLPSDRFSAERTGGSVSTLTIQRTQQEDSAVYLCASSSSGQGYNNEQFFGPGTRLTVL.

This rearrangement joins TRBV5-4 to TRBJ2-1, with 9 bases aligning to TRBD2. Germline-derived CDR1 and CDR2 are SGHNT and YYREEE (reference sequence). Germline trimming cut 4 bases from V and 9 bases from J; bases unmatched to any gene: 8. CDR3 size: 14 residues. The CDR3 protein is CASSLGGRAGEQFF. CDR3 nucleotide sequence: TGTGCCAGCAGCCTTGGCGGGAGGGCGGGTGAGCAGTTCTTC.

This clonotype is medium-sized by share. The chain combines TRBV6-6 with TRBJ2-7; the D gene is possibly TRBD2 (5 bases). Germline CDR1 MNHNY, CDR2 SVGAGI (reference sequence). The CDR3 consists of 13 residues. V gave up 6 bases and J gave up 5 bases, with 14 bases separating them. Written as DNA, the CDR3 is TGTGCCAGCAGCTCACTCGGGGAAAACGAGCAGTACTTC. Translating it yields CASSSLGENEQYF.

This clonotype was seen ten or more times. The chain uses TRBV20-1 and TRBJ2-5, with 10 positions matching TRBD2. J gave up 0 bases and V 5 bases, and 12 bases lay outside the gene matches. The CDR3 contains 17 residues. Per the germline V gene, CDR1 is DFQATT and CDR2 is SNEGSKA (reference sequence). CDR3 sequence (DNA): TGCAGTGCTCGCTGGCTGGGGACTAGCGCCAACCAAGAGACCCAGTACTTC. Residues: CSARWLGTSANQETQYF.

This clonotype has at least ten counts. V is TRBV19 and J is TRBJ2-3, with 12 bases that match TRBD2. The CDR3 contains 14 residues. Germline CDR1 and CDR2: LNHDA and SQIVND (reference sequence). Trimming at V came to 3 bases and at J to 5 bases, leaving 0 bases not matched to a gene. Here the CDR3 reads CASSMTSGRDTQYF. The CDR3 DNA sequence: TGTGCCAGTAGTATGACTAGCGGGAGAGATACGCAGTATTTT.

The chain combines TRBV3-1 with TRBJ2-7; 10 bases fit TRBD2. Germline CDR1 is LGHDT and CDR2 is YNNKEL (reference sequence). This CDR3 has 15 amino acids. CDR3 bases: TGCGCCAGCAGCCACGGACTAGCGGTCACCTACGAGCAGTACGTC. Protein product: CASSHGLAVTYEQYV.

This chain uses TRBV29-1 with TRBJ2-7, with 12 bases that match TRBD2. V gave up 8 bases and J gave up 0 bases; unmatched junction bases: 5. CDR3 length: 14 residues. Germline V gene data show CDR1 as SQVTM and CDR2 as ANQGSEA. CDR3 sequence reads: CSRPLAGGSYEQYF. The CDR3, as DNA: TGCAGCAGACCACTAGCGGGGGGCTCCTACGAGCAGTACTTC.

The CDR3, as DNA: TGCGCCAGCAGCCAAGAGTACAACGCCCAGTACTTC. This encodes CASSQEYNAQYF. The chain is built from TRBV4-1 and TRBJ2-7, with no clear D. Trimming left V 0 bases short and J 10 bases short, with 10 bases between. This CDR3 is 12 amino acids long. The V gene's germline CDR1 is MGHRA and CDR2 YSYEKL.